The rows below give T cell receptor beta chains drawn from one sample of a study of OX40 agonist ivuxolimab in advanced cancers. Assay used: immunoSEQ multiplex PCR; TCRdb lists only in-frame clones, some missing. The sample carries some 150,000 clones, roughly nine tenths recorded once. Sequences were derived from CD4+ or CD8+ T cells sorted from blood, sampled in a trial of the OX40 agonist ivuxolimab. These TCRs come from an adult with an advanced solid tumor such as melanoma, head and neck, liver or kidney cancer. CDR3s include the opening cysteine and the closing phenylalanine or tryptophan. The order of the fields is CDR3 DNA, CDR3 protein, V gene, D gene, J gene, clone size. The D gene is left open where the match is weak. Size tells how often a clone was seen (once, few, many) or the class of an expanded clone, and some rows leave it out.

TGTGCCAGCAGTACCTTCGACCCGACCCCAGATACGCAGTATTTT | CASSTFDPTPDTQYF | TRBV6-5 | - | TRBJ2-3 | -
TGTGCCAGCACCGGGAATTTGGTCACCGGGGAGCTGTTTTTT | CASTGNLVTGELFF | TRBV28 | - | TRBJ2-2 | once
TGTGCCAGCAGTTTATCGTACGGAGATGGCTACACCTTC | CASSLSYGDGYTF | TRBV28 | - | TRBJ1-2 | -
TGCGCCAGCAGCTTATCAACAGGGAACTACAATGAGCAGTTCTTC | CASSLSTGNYNEQFF | TRBV5-1 | - | TRBJ2-1 | -
TGTGCCAGCAGCCCCCATCAGGGTGCCTACGAGCAGTACTTC | CASSPHQGAYEQYF | TRBV7-3 | - | TRBJ2-7 | -
TGCGCCAGCAGCTTGGATGGGCTAGCGGGAGGATCAAGTGATACGCAGTATTTT | CASSLDGLAGGSSDTQYF | TRBV5-1 | TRBD2 | TRBJ2-3 | -
TGCGCCAGCAGCGCAAGGACGATGTACGAGCAGTACTTC | CASSARTMYEQYF | TRBV5-1 | - | TRBJ2-7 | -
TGTGCCAGCACCGACCTATTGAACTACGAGCAGTACTTC | CASTDLLNYEQYF | TRBV6-5 | - | TRBJ2-7 | few
TGTGCCAGCAGCCAGAGTACGGGACTAGACACTGTTCTAGCCAAAAACATTCAGTACTTC | CASSQSTGLDTVLAKNIQYF | TRBV13 | TRBD2 | TRBJ2-4 | -
TGTGCCAGCAGCTCGAACAGGGGGCCCGAGGCTTTCTTT | CASSSNRGPEAFF | TRBV7-3 | TRBD1 | TRBJ1-1 | -
TGTGCCAGCAGTCCCCGGAGGGGGGCCGCAGATACGCAGTATTTT | CASSPRRGAADTQYF | TRBV27 | - | TRBJ2-3 | -
TGTGCCAGCAGCTTAGTCGTAGGGTCTGGGGTAGATACGCAGTATTTT | CASSLVVGSGVDTQYF | TRBV7-3 | - | TRBJ2-3 | few
TGCAGCGTTTGGGCAGAGAGAACGAACACCGGGGAGCTGTTTTTT | CSVWAERTNTGELFF | TRBV29-1 | - | TRBJ2-2 | -
TGTGCCAGCTACAATTGGGGACAGTCCTACGAGCAGTACTTC | CASYNWGQSYEQYF | TRBV28 | TRBD1 | TRBJ2-7 | -
TGTGCCAGCAGAGGGGACAGGGGGCGCCCTGAAGCTTTCTTT | CASRGDRGRPEAFF | TRBV6-5 | TRBD1 | TRBJ1-1 | -
TGTGCCAGCAGCTCGCTAGCGGGAATTCTGGCATCCGAGCAGTTCTTC | CASSSLAGILASEQFF | TRBV9 | TRBD2 | TRBJ2-1 | -
TGTGCCAGCAGTTACTCCGGGACAGGGGTAGCGAATGAGCAGTTCTTC | CASSYSGTGVANEQFF | TRBV6-5 | TRBD1 | TRBJ2-1 | -
TGTGCCAGCAGCCACGGGGAGGGGGGCAATGAGCAGTTCTTC | CASSHGEGGNEQFF | TRBV5-4 | - | TRBJ2-1 | -
TGTGCCAGCAGTTTTGGGTTAGCGGGGGGGAGCACAGATACGCAGTATTTT | CASSFGLAGGSTDTQYF | TRBV28 | TRBD2 | TRBJ2-3 | -
TGTGCGTTATCTAGCTACAATGAGCAGTTCTTC | CALSSYNEQFF | TRBV30 | - | TRBJ2-1 | -
TGTGCCAGCAGTCCCACAGGGACTGGCTACACCTTC | CASSPTGTGYTF | TRBV6-4 | - | TRBJ1-2 | -
TGTGCCAGCATCCTAGCTGCGGGACAAATGAACACTGAAGCTTTCTTT | CASILAAGQMNTEAFF | TRBV28 | - | TRBJ1-1 | -
TGTGCCAGCAGCTTAGGCTCCGGGACAGGGCAGAATTCACCCCTCCACTTT | CASSLGSGTGQNSPLHF | TRBV7-9 | TRBD1 | TRBJ1-6 | -
TGTGCCAGCAGCTTAGTTCAGGGGGGGAACTATGGCTACACCTTC | CASSLVQGGNYGYTF | TRBV11-2 | TRBD1 | TRBJ1-2 | -
TGCGCCAGCAGCTTGCTACCGATAGGACAGGGCGACGGCTACACCTTC | CASSLLPIGQGDGYTF | TRBV5-1 | TRBD1 | TRBJ1-2 | -
TGTGCCAGCAGTTTAAATAGTGGACACGCGAACACTGAAGCTTTCTTT | CASSLNSGHANTEAFF | TRBV6-5 | - | TRBJ1-1 | -
TGTGCCAGCAGTCCAGGCGGCGGGGGGGGAGTCACTGAAGCTTTCTTT | CASSPGGGGGVTEAFF | TRBV28 | - | TRBJ1-1 | -
TGTGCCAGCAGCTTGGGCAGCGAAGCTTTCTTT | CASSLGSEAFF | TRBV5-6 | - | TRBJ1-1 | once
TGTGCCAGCAGCTCGGGTTGGGGGTACGAGACCCAGTACTTC | CASSSGWGYETQYF | TRBV7-6 | - | TRBJ2-5 | -
TGTGCCAGCAGCTTTAGCGGGATGGAGACCCAGTACTTC | CASSFSGMETQYF | TRBV7-2 | TRBD2 | TRBJ2-5 | -
TGTGCCAGCGCCTCCGGATCTGGAAACACCATATATTTT | CASASGSGNTIYF | TRBV27 | - | TRBJ1-3 | -
TGCGCCAGCAGCCAAGAATGGTCAGGGGGCGCCTGGGGCTACACCTTC | CASSQEWSGGAWGYTF | TRBV4-1 | TRBD1 | TRBJ1-2 | -
TGTGCCAGCAGCGCCCGACAGGGTGGGCTCTACGAGCAGTACTTC | CASSARQGGLYEQYF | TRBV6-5 | TRBD1 | TRBJ2-7 | -
TGTGCCAGCAGCGTCGGTCCAGTGCTCTACGAGCAGTACTTC | CASSVGPVLYEQYF | TRBV9 | - | TRBJ2-7 | -
TGTGCCAGCAGCGACGTAGCGGGAGGGACAGATACGCAGTATTTT | CASSDVAGGTDTQYF | TRBV9 | TRBD2 | TRBJ2-3 | -
TGTGCCAGCAGCTTAGCTGGGCGGGGTCCCTCCTACGAGCAGTACTTC | CASSLAGRGPSYEQYF | TRBV7-2 | - | TRBJ2-7 | -
TGCGCCAGCAGCTTGGCGGTAGCGGGAGGGTATGAGCAGTTCTTC | CASSLAVAGGYEQFF | TRBV5-1 | TRBD2 | TRBJ2-1 | -
TGTGCCAGCAGCTTGGACCTAGCGGGAGGGGGGACCGGGGAGCTGTTTTTT | CASSLDLAGGGTGELFF | TRBV5-6 | TRBD2 | TRBJ2-2 | -
TGTGCCAGCAGCTCAGGGGCGCCAGAGACCCAGTACTTC | CASSSGAPETQYF | TRBV28 | - | TRBJ2-5 | -
TGTGCCAGCAGCTTAGTACGAGGGAAACGGGGAGAGACCCAGTACTTC | CASSLVRGKRGETQYF | TRBV7-2 | - | TRBJ2-5 | -
TGTGCCAGCAGCGCCGGGACAGCTTCGAGTGAGCAGTTCTTC | CASSAGTASSEQFF | TRBV5-4 | TRBD1 | TRBJ2-1 | -
TGTGCCAGCATAGCCCCGGGGATGGGCTCTGGAAACACCATATATTTT | CASIAPGMGSGNTIYF | TRBV28 | - | TRBJ1-3 | -
TGCGCCAGCAGCACAGGCTACACCGGGGAGCTGTTTTTT | CASSTGYTGELFF | TRBV5-1 | - | TRBJ2-2 | -
TGCAGTCCGTCACAGGGCAACGAGCAGTACTTC | CSPSQGNEQYF | TRBV20-1 | - | TRBJ2-7 | once
TGTGCCATCAGTGACTCACATAGGATAGGGGTCTCAGAACTGTTTTTT | CAISDSHRIGVSELFF | TRBV10-3 | - | TRBJ1-4 | -
TGTGCCAGCAGTTCCCCCAGACAGGGGATCGGCTCCTACGAGCAGTACTTC | CASSSPRQGIGSYEQYF | TRBV28 | TRBD1 | TRBJ2-7 | -
TGCGCCAGCAGCCCGACAGGGTTCAATCAGCCCCAGCATTTT | CASSPTGFNQPQHF | TRBV5-1 | TRBD1 | TRBJ1-5 | -
TGTGCCAGCAGCCTCCTAGCTGCCTACGAGCAGTACTTC | CASSLLAAYEQYF | TRBV7-2 | - | TRBJ2-7 | -
TGCGCCAGCAGCTCCTCCGGGCGGGCCAGCACTGAAGCTTTCTTT | CASSSSGRASTEAFF | TRBV5-1 | - | TRBJ1-1 | -
TGTGCCAGCAGACGGTCGGGGGCAGGTGAAGCTTTCTTT | CASRRSGAGEAFF | TRBV6-5 | - | TRBJ1-1 | -
TGTGCCAGCAGTTTAGCTTGGCGGGAGGCGCTCAATGAGCAGTTCTTC | CASSLAWREALNEQFF | TRBV28 | TRBD2 | TRBJ2-1 | -
TGTGCCAGCAGCACGGGACTAGTGCCCGGGGAGCTGTTTTTT | CASSTGLVPGELFF | TRBV11-3 | TRBD2 | TRBJ2-2 | -
TGTGCCAGCGGGAGGTTCAACGGGGAGCTGTTTTTT | CASGRFNGELFF | TRBV5-6 | - | TRBJ2-2 | -
TGTGCCAGCTCACCACCTGTAGGGACCTACGAGCAGTACTTC | CASSPPVGTYEQYF | TRBV18 | - | TRBJ2-7 | once
TGTGCCAGCAGCGTCACGACAGGGAACACTGAAGCTTTCTTT | CASSVTTGNTEAFF | TRBV9 | - | TRBJ1-1 | -
TGTGCCAGCAGTTTGGGACTAGCGGGAGTGAATGAGCAGTTCTTC | CASSLGLAGVNEQFF | TRBV2 | TRBD2 | TRBJ2-1 | -
TGTGCCGTATGGGGCTCGTGGACCCAGTACTTC | CAVWGSWTQYF | TRBV28 | - | TRBJ2-5 | -